This TCR beta chain originates from a study of CXCR3-negative and CXCR3-positive naive CD8 T cells. Study observations and caveats: Both naive subsets had comparably high diversity; memory CD8+ cells much lower.

The germline CDR1 and CDR2 sequences are LGHNA and YNFKEQ. The length of the CDR3 is 12 residues. The TRB cDNA libraries were prepared by 5' RACE with UMI labels. With the 5' RACE reads reprocessed, TCRdb shows one record per CDR3 protein and no DNA. The repertoire shows over 80,000 distinct CDR3 sequences; the top ten hold roughly 1.4%. About this clonotype itself: Its antigen is unknown.

The sample taken for sequencing was naive CXCR3- CD8+ T cells from blood. Noted subset: CD45RO-CCR7+CD27+CD95- naive CD8+ T cells lacking CXCR3 (TNR3-). The gene calls are TRBV4-2 and TRBJ2-1; lacking DNA, the TRBD2 call made by TCRdb goes unchecked. This sequence originates from a human donor in good health. Some clones in this sample may be carry-over from other donors' samples. The CDR3 sequence is CASSHLAGEQFF.